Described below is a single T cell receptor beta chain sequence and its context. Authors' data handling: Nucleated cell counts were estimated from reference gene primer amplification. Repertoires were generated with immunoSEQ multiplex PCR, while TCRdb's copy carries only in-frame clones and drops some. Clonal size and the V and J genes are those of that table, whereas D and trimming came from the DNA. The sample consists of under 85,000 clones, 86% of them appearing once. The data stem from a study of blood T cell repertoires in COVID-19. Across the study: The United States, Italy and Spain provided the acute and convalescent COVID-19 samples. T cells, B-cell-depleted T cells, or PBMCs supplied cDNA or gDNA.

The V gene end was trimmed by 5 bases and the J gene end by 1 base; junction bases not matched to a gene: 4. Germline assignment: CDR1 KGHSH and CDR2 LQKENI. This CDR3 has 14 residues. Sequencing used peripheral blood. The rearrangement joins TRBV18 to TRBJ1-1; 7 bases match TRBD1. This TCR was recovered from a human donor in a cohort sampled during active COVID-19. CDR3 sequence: CASSSTGTNTEAFF. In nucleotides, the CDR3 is TGTGCCAGCTCATCGACAGGGACGAACACTGAAGCTTTCTTT.